This T cell receptor (beta chain) is from a study of T cell changes during pregnancy in multiple sclerosis. CDR1 and CDR2 (germline): SNHLY, FYNNEI. J was trimmed by 2 bases and V by 8 bases; bases with no gene match: 4. The CDR3 length is 14 residues. Assay used: immunoSEQ multiplex PCR; TCRdb lists only in-frame clones, some missing. The sample carries tens of thousands of clones, roughly 91% recorded once. This receptor was taken from a female donor with multiple sclerosis, enrolled in a pregnancy study. This chain joins TRBV2 and TRBJ1-5; 9 bases agree with TRBD1. Sequences were derived from peripheral blood, sampled in the third trimester of pregnancy. The CDR3 nucleotides read TGTGCCAGCGGCAGGACAGGGGGCAATCAGCCCCAGCATTTT. Its protein product is CASGRTGGNQPQHF. Looking up the rest from reference TRBV2 and TRBJ1-5 gives the full variable domain: EPEVTQTPSHQVTQMGQEVILRCVPISNHLYFYWYRQILGQKVEFLVSFYNNEISEKSEIFDDQFSVERPDGSNFTLKIRSTKLEDSAMYFCASGRTGGNQPQHFGDGTRLSIL.